This T cell receptor (beta chain) was recovered during a study of blood T cell repertoires in COVID-19. On the study more broadly: Sites in the United States, Italy and Spain provided acute and convalescent COVID-19 samples. In each case, the material was cDNA or gDNA derived from T cells, B-cell-depleted T cells, or PBMCs.

CDR1 and CDR2 (germline): GTSNPN, SVGIG (reference sequence). The V and J ends lost 2 bases and 2 bases, in that order; junction bases with no gene match: 6. The CDR3 is 15 residues long. This clone was counted only a few times. Original processing notes: The assay estimated nucleated cells by amplifying reference gene primers. Here immunoSEQ multiplex PCR was the method, and the copy in TCRdb shows in-frame clones only, minus some. V, J and clone size are those of that table, while D and trimming were read from the DNA. The sample lists some 100,000 clones; roughly 90% were seen once. This TCR derives from a man aged 25-45 years in a cohort sampled during active COVID-19. The sample consisted of peripheral blood. The V gene is TRBV30, the J gene TRBJ1-5; 7 bases line up with TRBD1. DNA for the CDR3: TGTGCCTGGAGTACCGGGACAGTTCGCAATCAGCCCCAGCATTTT. Protein product: CAWSTGTVRNQPQHF. Supplemented by reference TRBV30 and TRBJ1-5, the full variable domain reads SQTIHQWPATLVQPVGSPLSLECTVEGTSNPNLYWYRQAAGRGLQLLFYSVGIGQISSEVPQNLSASRPQDRQFILSSKKLLLSDSGFYLCAWSTGTVRNQPQHFGDGTRLSIL.